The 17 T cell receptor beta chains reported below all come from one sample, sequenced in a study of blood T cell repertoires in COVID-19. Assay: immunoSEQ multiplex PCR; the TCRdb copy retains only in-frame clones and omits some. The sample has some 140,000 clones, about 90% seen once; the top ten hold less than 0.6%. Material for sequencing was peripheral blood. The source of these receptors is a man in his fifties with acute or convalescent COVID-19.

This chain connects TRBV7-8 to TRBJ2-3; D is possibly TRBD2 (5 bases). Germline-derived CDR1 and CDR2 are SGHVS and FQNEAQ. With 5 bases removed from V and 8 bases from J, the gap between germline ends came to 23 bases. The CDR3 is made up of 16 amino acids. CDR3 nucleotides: TGTGCCAGCAGCCCAGCGATCCCGGCCGGGGTCGGTACGCAGTATTTT. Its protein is CASSPAIPAGVGTQYF.

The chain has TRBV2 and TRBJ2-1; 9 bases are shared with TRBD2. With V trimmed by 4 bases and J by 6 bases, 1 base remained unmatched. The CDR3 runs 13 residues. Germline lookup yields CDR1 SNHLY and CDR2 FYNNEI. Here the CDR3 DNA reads TGTGCCAGCAGTGCTAGCGGGGTCAATGAGCAGTTCTTC. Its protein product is CASSASGVNEQFF.

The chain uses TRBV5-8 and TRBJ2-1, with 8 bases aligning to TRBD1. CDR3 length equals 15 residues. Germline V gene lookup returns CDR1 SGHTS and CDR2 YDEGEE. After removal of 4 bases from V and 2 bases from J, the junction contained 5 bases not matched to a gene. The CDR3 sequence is CASSTGQGPYNEQFF. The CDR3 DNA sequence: TGTGCCAGCAGCACTGGACAGGGTCCCTACAATGAGCAGTTCTTC.

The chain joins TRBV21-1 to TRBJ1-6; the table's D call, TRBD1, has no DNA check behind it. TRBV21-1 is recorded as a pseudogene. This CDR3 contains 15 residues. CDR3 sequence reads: CASSKPRAVNSPLHF. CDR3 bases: TGTGCCAGCAGCAAACCCAGGGCAGTAAATTCACCCCTCCACTTT.

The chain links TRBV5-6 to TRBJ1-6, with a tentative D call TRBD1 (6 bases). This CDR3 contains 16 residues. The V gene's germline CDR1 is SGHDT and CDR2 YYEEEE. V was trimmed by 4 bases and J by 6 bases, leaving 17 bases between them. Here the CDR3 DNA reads TGTGCCAGCAGCGGGGTGGGGACACGGACTAATTCACCCCTCCACTTT. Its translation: CASSGVGTRTNSPLHF.

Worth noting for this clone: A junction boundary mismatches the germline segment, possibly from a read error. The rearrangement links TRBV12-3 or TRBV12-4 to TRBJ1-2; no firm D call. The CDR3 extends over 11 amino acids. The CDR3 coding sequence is TGTGCCAGCAGGTCCTTCGGGGAAACCATCTTC. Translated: CASRSFGETIF.

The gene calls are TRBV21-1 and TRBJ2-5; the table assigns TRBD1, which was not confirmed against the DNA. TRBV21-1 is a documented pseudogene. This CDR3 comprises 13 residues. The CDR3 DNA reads TGTGCCAGCAGCATCCGGGACAGGCCGCTGAGCGACTTC. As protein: CASSIRDRPLSDF.

The CDR3, as DNA: TGTGCCAGTAGTCTTTGGGACAGGGGTGAAAAACTGTTTTTT. Protein: CASSLWDRGEKLFF. The chain combines TRBV19 with TRBJ1-4, with 10 bases identical to TRBD1. CDR1 is LNHDA, CDR2 SQIVND, per germline (reference sequence). This CDR3 has 14 amino acids. V shed 5 bases, J shed 7 bases, and the junction held 4 bases outside the gene matches.

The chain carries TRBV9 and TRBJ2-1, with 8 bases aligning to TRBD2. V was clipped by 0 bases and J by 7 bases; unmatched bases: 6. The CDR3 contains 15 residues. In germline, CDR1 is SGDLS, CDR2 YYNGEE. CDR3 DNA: TGTGCCAGCAGCGTAGACGGGGGGGCGAGAAATGAGCAGTTCTTC. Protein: CASSVDGGARNEQFF.

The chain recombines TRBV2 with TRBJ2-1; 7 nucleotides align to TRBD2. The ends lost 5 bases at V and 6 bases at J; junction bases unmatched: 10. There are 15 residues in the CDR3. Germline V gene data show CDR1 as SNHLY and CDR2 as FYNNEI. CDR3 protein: CASSPRAGVGNEQFF. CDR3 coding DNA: TGTGCCAGCAGTCCTAGGGCGGGGGTTGGCAATGAGCAGTTCTTC.

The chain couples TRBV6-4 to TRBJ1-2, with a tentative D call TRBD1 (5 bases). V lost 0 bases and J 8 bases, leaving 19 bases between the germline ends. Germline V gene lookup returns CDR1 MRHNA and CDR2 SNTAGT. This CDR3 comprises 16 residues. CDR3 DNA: TGTGCCAGCAGTGACTCCCCACGTTCAGGGCCGAGGGGCTACACCTTC. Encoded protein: CASSDSPRSGPRGYTF.

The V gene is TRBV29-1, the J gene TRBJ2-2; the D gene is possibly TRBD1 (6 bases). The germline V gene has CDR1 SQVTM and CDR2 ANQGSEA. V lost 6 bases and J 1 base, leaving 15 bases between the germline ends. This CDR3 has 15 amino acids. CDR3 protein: CSVLIGTKNTGELFF. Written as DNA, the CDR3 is TGCAGCGTGCTGATTGGGACAAAGAACACCGGGGAGCTGTTTTTT.

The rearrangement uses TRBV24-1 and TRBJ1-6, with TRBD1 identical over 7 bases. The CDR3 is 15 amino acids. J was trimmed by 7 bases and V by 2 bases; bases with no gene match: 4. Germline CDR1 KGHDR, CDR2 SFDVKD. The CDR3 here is CATSDSTGPNSPLHF. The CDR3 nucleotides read TGTGCCACCAGTGATTCGACAGGGCCGAATTCACCCCTCCACTTT.

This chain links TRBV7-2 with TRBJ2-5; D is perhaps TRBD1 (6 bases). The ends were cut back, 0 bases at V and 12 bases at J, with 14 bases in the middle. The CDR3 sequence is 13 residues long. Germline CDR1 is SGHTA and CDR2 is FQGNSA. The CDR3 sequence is CASSLASQGKEYF. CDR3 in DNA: TGTGCCAGCAGCTTAGCTTCCCAGGGGAAGGAGTACTTC.

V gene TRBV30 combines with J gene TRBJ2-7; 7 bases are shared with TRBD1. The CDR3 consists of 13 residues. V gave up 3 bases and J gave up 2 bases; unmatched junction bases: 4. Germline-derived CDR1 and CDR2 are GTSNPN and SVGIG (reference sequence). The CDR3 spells CAWSGQDTYEQYF. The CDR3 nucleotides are TGTGCCTGGAGCGGACAGGACACCTACGAGCAGTACTTC.

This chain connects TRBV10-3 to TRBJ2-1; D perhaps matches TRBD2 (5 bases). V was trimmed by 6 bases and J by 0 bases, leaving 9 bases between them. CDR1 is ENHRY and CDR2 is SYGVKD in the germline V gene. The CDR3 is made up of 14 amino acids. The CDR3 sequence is CAISAGLSYNEQFF. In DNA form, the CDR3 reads TGTGCCATCAGCGCGGGTCTCTCCTACAATGAGCAGTTCTTC.

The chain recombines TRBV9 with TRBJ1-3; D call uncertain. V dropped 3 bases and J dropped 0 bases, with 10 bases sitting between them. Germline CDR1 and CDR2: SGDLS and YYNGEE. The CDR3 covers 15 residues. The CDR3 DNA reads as TGTGCCAGCAGCGAGTGGAGGGACTCTGGAAACACCATATATTTT. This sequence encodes CASSEWRDSGNTIYF.